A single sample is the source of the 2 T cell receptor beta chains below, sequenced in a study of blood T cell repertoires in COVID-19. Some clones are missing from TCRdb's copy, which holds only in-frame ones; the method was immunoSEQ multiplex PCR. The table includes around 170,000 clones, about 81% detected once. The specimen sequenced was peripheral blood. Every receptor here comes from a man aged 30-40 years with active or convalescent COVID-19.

CDR3 protein: CASSPHRATNEKLFF. The DNA of the CDR3 is TGTGCCAGCAGTCCTCACAGGGCAACTAATGAAAAACTGTTTTTT. The rearrangement uses TRBV28 and TRBJ1-4; TRBD1 is a possible D gene (6 bases). CDR1 is MDHEN, CDR2 SYDVKM, per germline. The V and J ends lost 5 bases and 0 bases respectively, with 10 bases between them. This CDR3 is 15 amino acids long.

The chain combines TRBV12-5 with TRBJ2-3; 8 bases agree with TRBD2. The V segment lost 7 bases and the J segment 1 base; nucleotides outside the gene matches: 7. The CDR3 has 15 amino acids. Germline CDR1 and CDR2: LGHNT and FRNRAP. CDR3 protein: CASASTREGTDTQYF. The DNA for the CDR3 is TGTGCTAGTGCCTCGACGCGGGAGGGCACAGATACGCAGTATTTT.